This T cell receptor (beta chain) was sequenced for a study of cytomegalovirus exposure and HLA in healthy donors. Across the study: A previous analysis identified 100 million or so unique TCR beta sequences derived from roughly 180 million T cells. Overall study findings and caveats: Roughly uniform sequencing depth across donors was assumed, possibly incorrectly. For most subjects, TCR beta sequences were reported to predict HLA-A and HLA-B alleles with accuracy. The study designated fewer than 200 TCR beta chains cytomegalovirus-associated.

CDR1 and CDR2 (germline): LNHDA, SQIVND (reference sequence). CDR3 size: 16 residues. With V trimmed by 5 bases and J by 0 bases, 9 bases remained unmatched. Use of 60 Vbeta and 13 Jbeta primers characterized the PCR. Profiling relied on immunoSEQ multiplex PCR, and the TCRdb table lists in-frame clones only, not all of them. The sample gives roughly 150,000 clones, 84% of which show up once; approximately 0.98% is in the top ten. For this clone: Its antigen is undetermined.

This sequence joins TRBV19 and TRBJ2-7; 8 bases match TRBD2. The source of this sequence is a man aged 30 to 39 in good health and CMV-seronegative. The source material was PBMCs. Here the CDR3 DNA reads TGTGCCAGTAGTCCCTTTGGTAGCGGGGTCTCCTACGAGCAGTACTTC. As protein: CASSPFGSGVSYEQYF.